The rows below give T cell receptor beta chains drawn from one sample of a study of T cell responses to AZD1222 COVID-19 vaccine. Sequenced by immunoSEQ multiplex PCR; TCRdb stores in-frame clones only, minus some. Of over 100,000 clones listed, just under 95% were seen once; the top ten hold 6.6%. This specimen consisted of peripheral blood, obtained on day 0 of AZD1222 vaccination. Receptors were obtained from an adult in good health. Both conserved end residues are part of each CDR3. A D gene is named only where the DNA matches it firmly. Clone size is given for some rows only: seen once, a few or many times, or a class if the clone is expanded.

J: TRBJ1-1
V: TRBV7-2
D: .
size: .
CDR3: CASSLQTGNTEAFF
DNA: TGTGCCAGCAGCTTACAGACAGGAAACACTGAAGCTTTCTTT

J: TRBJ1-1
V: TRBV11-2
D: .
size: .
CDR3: CASRKFQGPPEAFF
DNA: TGTGCCAGCAGGAAGTTTCAGGGTCCCCCTGAAGCTTTCTTT

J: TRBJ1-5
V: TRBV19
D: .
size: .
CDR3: CASSQMRNQPQHF
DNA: TGTGCCAGTAGCCAGATGCGGAATCAGCCCCAGCATTTT

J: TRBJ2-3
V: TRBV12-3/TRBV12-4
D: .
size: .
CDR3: CASSSSTDTQYF
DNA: .

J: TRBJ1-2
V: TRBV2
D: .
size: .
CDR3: CASGVGALNYGYTF
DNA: TGTGCCAGCGGGGTGGGGGCTCTCAACTATGGCTACACCTTC

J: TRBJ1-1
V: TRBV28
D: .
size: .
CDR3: CASRSPGASNTEAFF
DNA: TGTGCCAGCAGAAGCCCAGGGGCCTCGAACACTGAAGCTTTCTTT

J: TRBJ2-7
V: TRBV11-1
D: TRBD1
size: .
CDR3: CASSLGGTGLHEQYF
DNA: TGTGCCAGCAGCTTAGGCGGGACAGGGCTGCACGAGCAGTACTTC

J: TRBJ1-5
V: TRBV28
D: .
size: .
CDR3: CASSLFGAGGYGNQPQHF
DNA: TGTGCCAGCAGTTTATTTGGTGCGGGGGGGTATGGCAATCAGCCCCAGCATTTT

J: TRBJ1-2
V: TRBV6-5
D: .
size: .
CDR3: CASRDPTYGYTF
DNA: TGTGCCAGCCGGGACCCCACCTATGGCTACACCTTC

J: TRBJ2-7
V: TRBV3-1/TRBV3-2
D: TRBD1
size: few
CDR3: CASSQGRQGTYEQYF
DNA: TGTGCCAGCAGCCAAGGGAGACAGGGGACCTACGAGCAGTACTTC

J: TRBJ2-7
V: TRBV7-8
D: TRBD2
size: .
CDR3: CASSLGMTSGSFHEQYF
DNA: TGTGCCAGCAGCTTAGGGATGACTAGCGGGAGCTTCCACGAGCAGTACTTC

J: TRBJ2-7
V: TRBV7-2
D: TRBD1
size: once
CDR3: CASRATGVHEQYF
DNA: TGTGCCAGCAGGGCGACAGGGGTTCACGAGCAGTACTTC

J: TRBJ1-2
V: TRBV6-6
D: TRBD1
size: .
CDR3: CASSYYSDREGGYTF
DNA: TGTGCCAGCAGTTACTATTCGGACAGGGAAGGTGGCTACACCTTC

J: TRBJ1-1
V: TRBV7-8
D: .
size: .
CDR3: CASGRGARYSRGNTEAFF
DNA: TGTGCCAGCGGTAGGGGGGCACGGTATAGTCGCGGGAACACTGAAGCTTTCTTT

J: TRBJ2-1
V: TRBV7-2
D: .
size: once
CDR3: CASSSARNEQFF
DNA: TGTGCCAGCAGCTCCGCCCGGAATGAGCAGTTCTTC

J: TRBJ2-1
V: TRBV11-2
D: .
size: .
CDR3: CASSLGGPLDNEQFF
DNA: TGTGCCAGCAGCTTAGGGGGGCCCTTGGACAATGAGCAGTTCTTC

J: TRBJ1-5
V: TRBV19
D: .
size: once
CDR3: CASSIVEGSQPQHF
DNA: TGTGCCAGTAGTATCGTGGAAGGGAGCCAGCCCCAGCATTTT